The clone carrying this T cell receptor beta chain was picked up a small number of times. As yet, its antigen is unknown. The V gene end was trimmed by 5 bases and the J gene end by 5 bases; junction bases not matched to a gene: 11. The germline CDR1 and CDR2 sequences are SGHAT and FQNNGV. The CDR3 is made up of 16 amino acids. This sample is part of a study of T cells in localized non-small cell lung cancer. Study-wide results and limits: Paired adjacent lung recovered a median approximately 57 of the top 100 tumor clones. Uninvolved adjacent lung showed peak T cell clonality, exceeding tumor.

Data came from immunoSEQ multiplex PCR; TCRdb stores just in-frame clones and leaves some out. Of 25,000 to 30,000 clones in the sample, roughly four fifths were seen once. Sequenced here: peripheral blood mononuclear cells, sampled before any cancer treatment. This TCR came from a man aged 40 to 70 with stage III lung adenocarcinoma. The chain joins TRBV11-2 to TRBJ2-3, with 9 bases aligning to TRBD2. The CDR3 protein is CASSPLAGGPRDTQYF. The DNA of the CDR3 is TGTGCCAGCAGCCCCCTGGCGGGAGGGCCAAGAGATACGCAGTATTTT.